The clone carrying this T cell receptor (beta chain) occurred many times. The antigen is undetermined. TCRdb passed the 5' RACE reads through MiXCR, listing each CDR3 protein once. The sample has under 75,000 distinct CDR3 sequences, around 9.3% seen once. The sample is drawn from a study of spatial heterogeneity in lung cancer. Overall study: There were roughly 78 donors, all of them untreated patients with early-stage non-small cell lung cancer. Detection consistently captured more beta-chain sequences than alpha-chain sequences.

As for time point: blood at routine non-recurrence follow-up after resection. From germline, CDR1 is SGHRS and CDR2 YFSETQ. This CDR3 contains 14 residues. Unmatched junction bases numbered 4, after V lost 6 bases and J lost 1 base. Overall study results and limits: There were more appearances of ubiquitous expanded tumor TCRs in blood at resection than at follow-up.

J is TRBJ2-5 and V is TRBV5-1, with 9 bases that match TRBD2. The receptor was isolated from a female donor with early-stage non-small cell lung cancer. The specimen comprised PBMCs, sampled at follow-up. Here the CDR3 reads CASTSGRTQETQYF. The CDR3 DNA sequence: TGCGCCAGCACGAGCGGGAGGACCCAAGAGACCCAGTACTTC.